This T cell receptor (beta chain) was identified in a study of cytotoxic CD8 clonotypes in ibrutinib-treated CLL. Whole-study context: Among the patients, roughly 12 presented as relapsed/refractory and 15 as treatment-naive; fewer than 18 showed unmutated IGHV.

Comment on this clone: Its antigen is still unknown.

Overall study findings and caveats: Once treatment began, public clonotypes, which were uncommon, contracted or stayed stable. Age-matched healthy donor levels were exceeded by baseline clonality, which tracked circulating CD8+ T-cell counts.

Sequencing was designed to attain a depth spanning 1 in 200,000 to 1 in 1 million T cells. The method was immunoSEQ multiplex PCR; TCRdb's version includes in-frame clones alone and lacks a portion of them. In the table there are around 70,000 clones, about 63% of which are singletons. The length of the CDR3 is 12 residues. The germline V gene has CDR1 MNHEY and CDR2 SVGAGI. Trimming removed 0 bases from V and 8 bases from J, with 7 bases in between. The chain joins TRBV6-5 to TRBJ1-2, with D uncertain. The sequence was collected from a human donor with chronic lymphocytic leukemia. The sample consisted of PBMCs, taken after 12 months of ibrutinib treatment. The CDR3, as DNA: TGTGCCAGCAGTTACTCGAGGACCGGCTACACCTTC. This gives the protein CASSYSRTGYTF.